The 9 T cell receptor beta chains listed next were all sequenced from one sample in a study of T cells in Graves' hyperthyroidism and ophthalmopathy. The CDR3 regions of TCR beta were amplified from RNA transcripts. HTBI primers were employed in a first-round RT-PCR of the TCR CDR3. TCRdb ran MiXCR on the multiplex PCR reads and lists one entry per CDR3 protein. The sample comprises a few hundred thousand distinct CDR3 sequences, 15% to 18% of which are singletons, and around 7.7% rests with the top ten. Source material: blood. Receptors were obtained from a woman under 30 with Graves' hyperthyroidism.

Ten or more counts support this clonotype. V gene TRBV3-1 combines with J gene TRBJ1-4; D call uncertain. The CDR3 length is 14 residues. Deletions cut 3 bases from V and 0 bases from J, with 5 bases between. The germline V gene has CDR1 LGHDT and CDR2 YNNKEL (reference sequence). The CDR3 DNA follows: TGTGCCAGCAGCCAGCGAGCAACTAATGAAAAACTGTTTTTT. It translates to CASSQRATNEKLFF.

This clonotype appeared many times. The V call is TRBV20-1, the J call TRBJ2-7, with 8 bases identical to TRBD1. Germline CDR1 DFQATT, CDR2 SNEGSKA (reference sequence). The CDR3 covers 14 residues. V was clipped by 5 bases and J by 4 bases; unmatched bases: 10. CDR3 in amino acids: CSAGDRTILYEQYF. Written as DNA, the CDR3 is TGCAGTGCTGGGGACAGGACCATTCTTTACGAGCAGTACTTC.

The J gene is TRBJ2-5, the V gene TRBV20-1; 9 bases are shared with TRBD2. Germline CDR1 DFQATT, CDR2 SNEGSKA (reference sequence). The CDR3 spans 15 residues. V was clipped by 0 bases and J by 4 bases; unmatched bases: 6. The CDR3 region is CSARDAGLAGETQYF. Here the CDR3 DNA reads TGCAGTGCTAGAGATGCGGGACTAGCAGGAGAGACCCAGTACTTC.

In its sample, this clonotype was seen many times. This chain links TRBV29-1 with TRBJ2-1; 7 positions agree with TRBD2. CDR1 and CDR2 from the germline V gene are SQVTM and ANQGSEA. This CDR3 is built from 12 residues. The V and J ends lost 4 bases and 10 bases, in that order; junction bases with no gene match: 7. CDR3 bases: TGCAGCGTTGGTACCTACGGGGGGGAGCAGTTCTTC. It yields the protein CSVGTYGGEQFF.

This clonotype was detected ten times or more. The CDR3 loop is CASSLIASGELFF. DNA for the CDR3: TGTGCCAGCAGTTTAATAGCGTCCGGGGAGCTGTTTTTT. V is TRBV12-3 or TRBV12-4 and J is TRBJ2-2; D possibly corresponds to TRBD2 (5 bases). The CDR3 is 13 amino acids. The V end was cut by 2 bases, the J end by 6 bases, with 7 bases between.

The table lists this clonotype with a few counts. This rearrangement joins TRBV27 to TRBJ2-2; 7 bases are a match to TRBD1. Germline V lookup: CDR1 MNHEY, CDR2 SMNVEV (reference sequence). The trim removed 6 bases at V and 4 bases at J, leaving 5 bases unmatched. The length of the CDR3 is 14 residues. The CDR3 sequence: CASSPDRFTGELFF. As DNA, the CDR3 is TGTGCCAGCAGCCCGGACAGGTTCACCGGGGAGCTGTTTTTT.

Ten or more counts support this clonotype. The chain carries TRBV11-2 and TRBJ1-1; D gene ambiguous. The CDR3 has 13 amino acids. V shed 5 bases and J shed 4 bases, with 11 bases lying between them. Germline CDR1 and CDR2: SGHAT and FQNNGV. The DNA of the CDR3 is TGTGCCAGCAGCACTATAAGGAGCACTGAAGCTTTCTTT. Translated, it gives CASSTIRSTEAFF. Combining the CDR3 with reference TRBV11-2 and TRBJ1-1 gives the whole variable domain EAGVAQSPRYKIIEKRQSVAFWCNPISGHATLYWYQQILGQGPKLLIQFQNNGVVDDSQLPKDRFSAERLKGVDSTLKIQPAKLEDSAVYLCASSTIRSTEAFFGQGTRLTVV.

This clonotype has ten or more counts. J is TRBJ2-7 and V is TRBV15; 8 bases line up with TRBD2. CDR1 and CDR2 from the germline V gene are LNHNV and YYDKDF (reference sequence). CDR3 size: 13 residues. Trimming cost V 3 bases and J 2 bases; bases outside gene matches: 0. CDR3 bases: TGTGCCACCAGCAGGGGACTAGCCTACGAGCAGTACTTC. Translating gives CATSRGLAYEQYF.

This chain joins TRBV5-1 and TRBJ1-2; D unclear. The CDR3 consists of 12 residues. Trimming took off 5 bases at V and 2 bases at J, with 7 bases between the two ends. The germline gives CDR1 SGHRS, CDR2 YFSETQ. CDR3 in amino acids: CASSFQNYGYTF. The CDR3 DNA is TGCGCCAGCAGTTTCCAAAACTATGGCTACACCTTC.